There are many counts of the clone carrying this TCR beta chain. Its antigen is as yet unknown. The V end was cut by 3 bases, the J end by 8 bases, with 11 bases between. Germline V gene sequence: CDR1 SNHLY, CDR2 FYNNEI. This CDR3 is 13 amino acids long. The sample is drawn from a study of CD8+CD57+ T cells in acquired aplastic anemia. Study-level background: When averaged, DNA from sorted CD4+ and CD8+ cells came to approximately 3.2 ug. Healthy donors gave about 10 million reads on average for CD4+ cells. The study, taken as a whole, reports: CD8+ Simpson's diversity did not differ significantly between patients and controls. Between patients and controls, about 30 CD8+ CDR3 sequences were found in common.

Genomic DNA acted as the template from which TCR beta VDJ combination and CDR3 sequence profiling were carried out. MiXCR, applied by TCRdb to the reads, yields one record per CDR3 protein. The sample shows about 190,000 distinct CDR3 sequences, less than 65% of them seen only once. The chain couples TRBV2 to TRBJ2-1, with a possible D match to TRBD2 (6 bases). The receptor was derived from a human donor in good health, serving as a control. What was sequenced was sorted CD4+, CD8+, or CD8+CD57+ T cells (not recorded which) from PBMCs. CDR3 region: CASSDGGIHEQFF. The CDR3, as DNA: TGTGCCAGCAGTGATGGGGGGATCCATGAGCAGTTCTTC.